Included here is one T cell receptor (beta chain) sequence, with context. What it recognizes is unknown. This sample was included in a study of cytomegalovirus exposure and HLA in healthy donors. The data were produced by immunoSEQ multiplex PCR, yet TCRdb's version contains in-frame clones alone and is incomplete. The data hold 250,000 to 400,000 clones, with roughly 90% observed a single time. Points from the study as a whole: Among TCR beta chains, those listed as cytomegalovirus-associated numbered about 160. A classifier reportedly called cytomegalovirus status with high sensitivity and specificity. Among TCR sequences, most were rare, though some public TCRs appeared in many donors. It was found in a later analysis that first-cohort TCR clusters tended to co-occur in the 100 to 150 validation repertoires.

J lost 4 bases, V lost 4 bases, and 11 bases had no gene match. Germline V gene data show CDR1 as GTSNPN and CDR2 as SVGIG (reference sequence). CDR3 length: 16 amino acids. The sequence came from a man younger than 45 in good health and CMV-seronegative. The V gene is TRBV30, the J gene TRBJ2-7; TRBD2 matches at 12 bases. The sequencing sample was made of PBMCs. The CDR3 DNA sequence: TGTGCCTGGACAGACCCCGGACTAGCGGGGTGGTACGAGCAGTACTTC. This gives the protein CAWTDPGLAGWYEQYF.